The clone carrying this TCR beta chain has more than one count but fewer than ten. These data belong to a study of human T cells and chemical hapten exposure. Time point noted: pre-sensitization, week 0. Noted treatment: therapeutic diphenylcyclopropenone sensitization with weekly scalp DPC. V lost 1 base and J lost 7; bases outside the gene matches: 4. The CDR3 spans 14 residues. CDR1 is MNHEY and CDR2 is SVGEGT in the germline V gene. A single record per CDR3 protein comes from TCRdb applying MiXCR to the RACE reads. The sample yields 80,000 to 95,000 distinct CDR3 sequences, 9.6% seen once. This TCR derives from a middle-aged woman with alopecia areata. Some clones in this sample may be carry-over from other donors' samples. The source material was whole blood, sampled in connection with sensitization to the hapten diphenylcyclopropenone (DPC). The V call is TRBV6-2 or TRBV6-3, the J call TRBJ2-1; 7 bases agree with TRBD2. In DNA, the CDR3 is TGTGCCAGCAGTTACTACGGGGGGAGGAATGAGCAGTTCTTC. Translation gives CASSYYGGRNEQFF.